Each of the 26 T cell receptor beta chains below was sequenced from the same sample in a study of long-term antiretroviral therapy in people with HIV. With survey level as its setting, the immunoSEQ assay was v3.0. The protocol was immunoSEQ multiplex PCR, while the TCRdb copy is restricted to in-frame clones and leaves out a portion. This sample has over 15,000 clones, with about 80% found just once. Sequenced material: unsorted PBMCs, taken 2.2 years after starting antiretroviral therapy. The receptors shown here come from a man in his fifties with HIV.

CDR3 protein: CASSEGGQNEQFF. CDR3 coding DNA: TGTGCCAGCAGTGAAGGAGGGCAGAATGAGCAGTTCTTC. V gene TRBV6-4 combines with J gene TRBJ2-1; possible D gene TRBD2, 6 bases. Trimming removed 3 bases at V and 7 bases at J, with 10 bases between. This CDR3 has 13 amino acids. Germline V lookup: CDR1 MRHNA, CDR2 SNTAGT.

The chain uses TRBV10-1 and TRBJ2-5; 9 bases are shared with TRBD1. The CDR3 is made up of 16 amino acids. The ends lost 0 bases at V and 2 bases at J; junction bases unmatched: 4. CDR1 and CDR2 (germline): WNHNN, SYGVQD (reference sequence). The CDR3 nucleotides read TGCGCCAGCAGTGAGTCCCGGGACAGGGAGCAAGAGACCCAGTACTTC. Amino acids: CASSESRDREQETQYF.

This clone occurred a few times. The chain employs TRBV28 and TRBJ2-7; 9 bases fit TRBD2. The V and J ends lost 4 bases and 0 bases, in that order; junction bases with no gene match: 4. The CDR3 covers 15 residues. CDR1 is MDHEN and CDR2 is SYDVKM in the germline V gene. The CDR3 bases are TGTGCCAGCAGTTGGAGCGGGAGGAGCTCCTACGAGCAGTACTTC. Translated, it gives CASSWSGRSSYEQYF.

As DNA, the CDR3 is TGTGCCAGCTCCCCCCCCGGAAACACCATATATTTT. Its translation: CASSPPGNTIYF. The chain has TRBV28 and TRBJ1-3; D is uncertain. The CDR3 is 12 residues long. CDR1 and CDR2 from the germline V gene are MDHEN and SYDVKM. Between the trimmed V and J ends, which lost 8 bases and 4 bases, there was a span of 9 bases.

This clone was seen only once. V is TRBV14 and J is TRBJ2-3; D ambiguous. The CDR3 has 16 amino acids. Looked up from germline, CDR1 is SGHDN and CDR2 is FVKESK. With 1 base removed from V and 4 bases from J, the gap between germline ends came to 15 bases. The chain's CDR3 is CASSQGGNYPSDTQYF. CDR3 bases: TGTGCCAGCAGCCAAGGTGGGAATTACCCCTCAGATACGCAGTATTTT. The full variable domain, rest sourced from reference TRBV14 and TRBJ2-3, is EAGVTQFPSHSVIEKGQTVTLRCDPISGHDNLYWYRRVMGKEIKFLLHFVKESKQDESGMPNNRFLAERTGGTYSTLKVQPAELEDSGVYFCASSQGGNYPSDTQYFGPGTRLTVL.

CDR3 protein: CASSTETGKTYEQYF. In nucleotides, the CDR3 is TGTGCCAGCAGCACGGAAACAGGGAAGACCTACGAGCAGTACTTC. This chain connects TRBV7-6 to TRBJ2-7, with a weak D call TRBD1 (6 bases). Trimming pared 5 bases from V and 2 bases from J, leaving 16 bases between. The length of the CDR3 is 15 residues. The germline CDR1 and CDR2 sequences are SGHVS and FNYEAQ.

This chain connects TRBV10-3 to TRBJ2-1; maybe TRBD2 (6 bases). Germline CDR1 ENHRY, CDR2 SYGVKD. V was pared by 9 bases and J by 5 bases, with 17 bases between. CDR3 size: 14 residues. The DNA of the CDR3 is TGTGCCATTTCTAGCGAGGGTAGGAACAATGAGCAGTTCTTC. Protein product: CAISSEGRNNEQFF.

This clone was detected only once. The chain recombines TRBV18 with TRBJ2-7; 13 positions match TRBD2. Germline V lookup: CDR1 KGHSH, CDR2 LQKENI. J was trimmed by 7 bases and V by 5 bases; bases with no gene match: 8. This CDR3 region has 15 residues. Here the CDR3 reads CASSSTLAGGLEQYF. The CDR3 DNA reads TGTGCCAGCTCATCTACACTAGCGGGGGGGCTGGAGCAGTACTTC.

This clone was counted a few times. This sequence joins TRBV27 and TRBJ1-4; D remains unclear. The length of the CDR3 is 10 residues. The V end was cut by 6 bases, the J end by 8 bases, with 4 bases between. CDR1 is MNHEY and CDR2 is SMNVEV in the germline V gene (reference sequence). CDR3 region: CASRGEKLFF. The CDR3 DNA is TGTGCCAGCAGGGGCGAAAAACTGTTTTTT.

The chain has TRBV7-9 and TRBJ1-4, with no clear D. The germline V and J ends were trimmed by 5 bases and 0 bases, with 10 bases remaining between them. From germline, CDR1 is SEHNR and CDR2 FQNEAQ (reference sequence). The CDR3 totals 15 residues. CDR3 protein: CASSPIHATNEKLFF. CDR3 DNA sequence: TGTGCCAGCAGCCCAATTCATGCAACTAATGAAAAACTGTTTTTT.

This clone was counted only a few times. The V gene is TRBV4-1, the J gene TRBJ2-1; 7 bases line up with TRBD2. Unmatched junction bases numbered 0, after V lost 4 bases and J lost 9 bases. This CDR3 has 11 amino acids. From germline, CDR1 is MGHRA and CDR2 YSYEKL. CDR3 region: CASSREGEQFF. CDR3 coding DNA: TGCGCCAGCAGCCGGGAGGGTGAGCAGTTCTTC.

In this sample, this clone turned up once. J is TRBJ2-1 and V is TRBV29-1; 7 nucleotides agree with TRBD1. Germline V gives CDR1 SQVTM, CDR2 ANQGSEA. V was clipped by 5 bases and J by 7 bases; unmatched bases: 11. The CDR3 is 14 residues long. The CDR3 sequence: CSVSPGTDWNEQFF. The CDR3 DNA reads as TGCAGCGTTTCTCCCGGGACAGACTGGAATGAGCAGTTCTTC.

This clone came up once. The V gene is TRBV9, the J gene TRBJ2-3, with TRBD1 as a possible D gene (5 bases). V lost 5 bases, J lost 4 bases, and 11 bases lay in between. CDR3 length: 13 residues. Germline loops: CDR1 SGDLS, CDR2 YYNGEE. DNA for the CDR3: TGTGCCAGCAGTCTAAGGGGTTCAGATACGCAGTATTTT. It specifies CASSLRGSDTQYF.

The V gene is TRBV10-2, the J gene TRBJ2-3, with 12 bases aligning to TRBD2. In germline, CDR1 is WSHSY, CDR2 SAAADI. Trimming at V came to 5 bases and at J to 5 bases, leaving 5 bases not matched to a gene. The CDR3 loop spans 15 amino acids. This CDR3 reads CASSNGLAGLDTQYF. The CDR3 nucleotides are TGCGCCAGCAGTAACGGACTAGCGGGGTTAGATACGCAGTATTTT.

The chain links TRBV15 to TRBJ1-2, with TRBD1 identical over 8 bases. Trimming at V came to 1 base and at J to 2 bases, leaving 6 bases not matched to a gene. This CDR3 has 16 residues. From germline, CDR1 is LNHNV and CDR2 YYDKDF (reference sequence). The CDR3 region is CATSRGGTGGNYGYTF. The CDR3 region has the DNA TGTGCCACCAGCAGAGGAGGGACAGGAGGAAACTATGGCTACACCTTC.

V gene TRBV27 combines with J gene TRBJ2-7; TRBD2 aligns across 12 bases. Germline-derived CDR1 and CDR2 are MNHEY and SMNVEV (reference sequence). The ends lost 3 bases at V and 2 bases at J; junction bases unmatched: 2. This CDR3 region has 15 residues. The CDR3 nucleotides read TGTGCCAGCAGTTTTCGGACTAGCGGGACCTACGAGCAGTACTTC. This encodes CASSFRTSGTYEQYF.

The J gene is TRBJ2-5, the V gene TRBV19; 8 bases match TRBD2. The CDR3 covers 13 residues. Germline trimming cut 11 bases from V and 2 bases from J; bases unmatched to any gene: 7. Germline CDR1 is LNHDA and CDR2 is SQIVND (reference sequence). The CDR3 loop is CAASTSGQETQYF. In DNA form, the CDR3 reads TGTGCCGCATCCACTAGCGGACAAGAGACCCAGTACTTC.

The chain carries TRBV7-9 and TRBJ2-3; D gene ambiguous. Germline assignment: CDR1 SEHNR and CDR2 FQNEAQ (reference sequence). Trimming cost V 2 bases and J 2 bases, with 8 bases left between them. The CDR3 spans 14 residues. The CDR3 DNA follows: TGTGCCAGCAGCTTACGCTCTTACACAGATACGCAGTATTTT. The encoded protein is CASSLRSYTDTQYF.

The rearrangement links TRBV5-4 to TRBJ1-5; D is undetermined. The CDR3 totals 13 residues. CDR1 SGHNT and CDR2 YYREEE come from the germline V gene (reference sequence). V was shortened by 2 bases and J by 0 bases, with 3 bases between the two germline ends. The CDR3 nucleotides are TGTGCCAGCAGCTTCGGTAGCAATCAGCCCCAGCATTTT. Protein product: CASSFGSNQPQHF.

The chain combines TRBV19 with TRBJ2-3; D perhaps matches TRBD2 (6 bases). V lost 4 bases, J lost 1 base, and 9 bases lay in between. The CDR3 spans 14 residues. From germline, CDR1 is LNHDA and CDR2 SQIVND (reference sequence). The CDR3 region has the DNA TGTGCCAGTAGTACTGGCGGGGGCACAGATACGCAGTATTTT. Translating gives CASSTGGGTDTQYF.

The chain joins TRBV7-3 to TRBJ2-3; 11 bases are shared with TRBD2. The CDR3 has 15 amino acids. Germline CDR1 SGHTA, CDR2 FQGTGA. V trimming: 4 bases; J trimming: 1 base; junction bases outside the gene matches: 1. The DNA of the CDR3 is TGTGCCAGCAGCTCACTAGCGGGGGGCACAGATACGCAGTATTTT. Amino acid sequence: CASSSLAGGTDTQYF.

This clone turned up a few times. This chain connects TRBV6-1 to TRBJ1-4, with D unresolved. Germline V gene sequence: CDR1 MNHNS, CDR2 SASEGT. V was trimmed by 6 bases and J by 8 bases, leaving 7 bases between them. The CDR3 runs to 11 residues. CDR3 sequence reads: CASRQWEKLFF. The CDR3 nucleotides are TGTGCCAGCAGACAGTGGGAAAAACTGTTTTTT.

CDR3 in amino acids: CASLGGGSYNEQFF. In DNA, the CDR3 is TGTGCCAGCTTGGGGGGGGGCAGCTACAATGAGCAGTTCTTC. This chain connects TRBV7-2 to TRBJ2-1; TRBD2 might be the D (7 bases). Trimming cost V 8 bases and J 3 bases, with 14 bases left between them. CDR1 and CDR2 from the germline V gene are SGHTA and FQGNSA. CDR3 length equals 14 residues.

The rearrangement uses TRBV9 and TRBJ2-6; possibly TRBD1 for D (5 bases). The CDR3 sequence is 17 residues long. V lost 0 bases and J 0 bases, leaving 10 bases between the germline ends. CDR1 is SGDLS, CDR2 YYNGEE, per germline. CDR3 nucleotides: TGTGCCAGCAGCGTAGGGGGCGCTGACTCTGGGGCCAACGTCCTGACTTTC. Translated, it gives CASSVGGADSGANVLTF.

This clone counts as medium-sized. The rearrangement uses TRBV19 and TRBJ2-3, with D possibly TRBD2 on 6 matching bases. Germline V gene sequence: CDR1 LNHDA, CDR2 SQIVND (reference sequence). Trimming left V 8 bases short and J 0 bases short, with 12 bases between. The CDR3 sequence is 14 residues long. The CDR3 DNA sequence: TGTGCCAGTGGGCTGGCGGGGAGCACAGATACGCAGTATTTT. Amino acids: CASGLAGSTDTQYF.

The chain carries TRBV27 and TRBJ2-2, with a weak D call TRBD1 (6 bases). Looked up from germline, CDR1 is MNHEY and CDR2 is SMNVEV (reference sequence). Trimming removed 6 bases at V and 2 bases at J, with 10 bases between. The CDR3 runs 14 residues. CDR3 amino acids: CASRRGFNTGELFF. DNA for the CDR3: TGTGCCAGCAGGAGGGGGTTTAACACCGGGGAGCTGTTTTTT.